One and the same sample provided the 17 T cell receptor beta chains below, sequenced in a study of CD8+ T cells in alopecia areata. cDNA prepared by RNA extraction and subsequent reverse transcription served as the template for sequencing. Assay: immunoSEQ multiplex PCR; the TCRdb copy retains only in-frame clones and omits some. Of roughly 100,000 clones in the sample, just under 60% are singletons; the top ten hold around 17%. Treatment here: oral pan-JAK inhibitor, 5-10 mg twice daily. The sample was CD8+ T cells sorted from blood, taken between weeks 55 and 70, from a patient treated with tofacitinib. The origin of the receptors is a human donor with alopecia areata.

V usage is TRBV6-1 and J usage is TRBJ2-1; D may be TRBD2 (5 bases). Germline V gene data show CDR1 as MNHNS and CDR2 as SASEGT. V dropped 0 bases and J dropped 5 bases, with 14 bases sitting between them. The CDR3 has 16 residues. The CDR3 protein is CASSEAWELGHNEQFF. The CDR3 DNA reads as TGTGCCAGCAGTGAAGCGTGGGAGTTGGGCCACAATGAGCAGTTCTTC.

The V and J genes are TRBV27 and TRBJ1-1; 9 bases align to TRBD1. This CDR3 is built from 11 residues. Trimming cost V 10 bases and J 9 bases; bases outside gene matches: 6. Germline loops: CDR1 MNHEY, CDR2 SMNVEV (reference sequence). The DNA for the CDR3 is TGTGCCACGATACAGGGGGCGAAAGCTTTCTTT. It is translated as CATIQGAKAFF.

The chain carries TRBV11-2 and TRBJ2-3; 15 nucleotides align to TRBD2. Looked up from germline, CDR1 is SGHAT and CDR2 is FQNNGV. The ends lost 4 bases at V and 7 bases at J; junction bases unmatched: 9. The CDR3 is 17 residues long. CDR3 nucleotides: TGTGCCAGCAGCTCCTCTGGGACTAGCGGGGGGTCGAATACGCAGTATTTT. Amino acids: CASSSSGTSGGSNTQYF.

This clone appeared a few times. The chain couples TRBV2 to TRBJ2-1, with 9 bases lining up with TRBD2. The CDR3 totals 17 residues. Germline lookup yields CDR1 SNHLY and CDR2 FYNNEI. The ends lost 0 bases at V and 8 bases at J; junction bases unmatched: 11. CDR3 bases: TGTGCCAGCAGTGAAGCGGGCGGGGGGGCCTTTTTGTATGAGCAGTTCTTC. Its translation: CASSEAGGGAFLYEQFF.

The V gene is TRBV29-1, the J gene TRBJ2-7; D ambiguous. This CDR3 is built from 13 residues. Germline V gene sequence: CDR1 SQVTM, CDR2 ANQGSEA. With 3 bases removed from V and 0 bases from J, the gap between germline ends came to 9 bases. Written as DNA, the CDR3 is TGCAGCGTTGAGTATGTCAGCTCCTACGAGCAGTACTTC. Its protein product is CSVEYVSSYEQYF.

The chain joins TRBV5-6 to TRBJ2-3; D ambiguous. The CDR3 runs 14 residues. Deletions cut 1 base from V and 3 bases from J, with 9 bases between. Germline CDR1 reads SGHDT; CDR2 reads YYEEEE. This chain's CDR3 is CASSLYSGTDTQYF. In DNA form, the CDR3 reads TGTGCCAGCAGCTTGTATTCTGGTACAGATACGCAGTATTTT.

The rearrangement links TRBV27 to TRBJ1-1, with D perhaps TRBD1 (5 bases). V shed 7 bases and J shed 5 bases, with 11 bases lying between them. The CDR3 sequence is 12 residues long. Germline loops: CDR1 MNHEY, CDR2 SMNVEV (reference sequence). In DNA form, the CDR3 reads TGTGCCAGCATAGTCGGGGGGACTGAAGCTTTCTTT. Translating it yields CASIVGGTEAFF.

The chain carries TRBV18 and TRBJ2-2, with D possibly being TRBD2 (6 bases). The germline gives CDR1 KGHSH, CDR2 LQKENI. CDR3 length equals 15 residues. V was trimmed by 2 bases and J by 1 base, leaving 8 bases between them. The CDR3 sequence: CASSPDGGNTGELFF. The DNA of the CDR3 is TGTGCCAGCTCACCAGACGGGGGGAACACCGGGGAGCTGTTTTTT.

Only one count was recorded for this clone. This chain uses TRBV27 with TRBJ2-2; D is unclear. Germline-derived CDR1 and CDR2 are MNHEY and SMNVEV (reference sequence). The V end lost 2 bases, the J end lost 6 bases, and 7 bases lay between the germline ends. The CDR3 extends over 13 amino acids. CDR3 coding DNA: TGTGCCAGCAGTTTAAATTCGGCCGGGGAGCTGTTTTTT. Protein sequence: CASSLNSAGELFF.

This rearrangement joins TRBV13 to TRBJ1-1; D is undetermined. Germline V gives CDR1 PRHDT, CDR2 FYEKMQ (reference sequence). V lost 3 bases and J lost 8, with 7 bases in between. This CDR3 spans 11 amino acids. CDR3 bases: TGTGCCAGCAGCTTCAGAAAAGAAGCTTTCTTT. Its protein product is CASSFRKEAFF.

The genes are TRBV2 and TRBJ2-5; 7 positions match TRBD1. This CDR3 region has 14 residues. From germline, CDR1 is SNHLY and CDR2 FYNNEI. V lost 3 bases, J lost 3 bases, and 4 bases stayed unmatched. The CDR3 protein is CASSEETGKETQYF. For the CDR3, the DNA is TGTGCCAGCAGTGAGGAGACAGGGAAAGAGACCCAGTACTTC.

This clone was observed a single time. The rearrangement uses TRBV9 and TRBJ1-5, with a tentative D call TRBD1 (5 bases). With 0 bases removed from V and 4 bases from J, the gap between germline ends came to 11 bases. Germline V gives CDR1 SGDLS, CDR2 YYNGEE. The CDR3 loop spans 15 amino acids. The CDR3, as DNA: TGTGCCAGCAGCGTAGGAGGCGGGGGTAATCAGCCCCAGCATTTT. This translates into CASSVGGGGNQPQHF.

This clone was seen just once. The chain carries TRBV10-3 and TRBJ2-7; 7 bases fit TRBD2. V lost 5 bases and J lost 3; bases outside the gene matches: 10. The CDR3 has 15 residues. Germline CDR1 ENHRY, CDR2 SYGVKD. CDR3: CAISLGGTPNYEQYF. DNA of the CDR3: TGTGCCATCAGTTTGGGGGGGACTCCCAACTACGAGCAGTACTTC.

In nucleotides, the CDR3 is TGTGCCTGGAGTGCGGACGGTTGGAACACTGAAGCTTTCTTT. Amino acid sequence: CAWSADGWNTEAFF. The chain is built from TRBV30 and TRBJ1-1; no clear D. Germline CDR1 and CDR2: GTSNPN and SVGIG (reference sequence). This CDR3 has 14 amino acids. V lost 1 base and J 1 base, leaving 10 bases between the germline ends.

CDR3 region: CASRPRTGGLSSNEQFF. Here the CDR3 DNA reads TGCGCCAGCAGACCACGGACAGGGGGATTGAGTTCCAATGAGCAGTTCTTC. J is TRBJ2-1 and V is TRBV5-1; TRBD1 matches at 10 bases. The CDR3 is 17 residues long. CDR1 SGHRS and CDR2 YFSETQ come from the germline V gene. Germline trimming cut 5 bases from V and 6 bases from J; bases unmatched to any gene: 14.

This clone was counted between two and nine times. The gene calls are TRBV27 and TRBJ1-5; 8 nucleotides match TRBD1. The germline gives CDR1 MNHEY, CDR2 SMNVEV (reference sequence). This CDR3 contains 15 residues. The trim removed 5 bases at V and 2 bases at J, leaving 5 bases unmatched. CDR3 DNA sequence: TGTGCCAGCAGTCCTGACAGGGGAGGCAATCAGCCCCAGCATTTT. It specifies CASSPDRGGNQPQHF.

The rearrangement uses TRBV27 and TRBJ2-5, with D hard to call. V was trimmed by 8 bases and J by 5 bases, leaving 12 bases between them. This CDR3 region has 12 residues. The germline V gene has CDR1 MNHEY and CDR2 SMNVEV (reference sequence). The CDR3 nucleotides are TGTGCCAGCGGTGGAGTAATGGAGACCCAGTACTTC. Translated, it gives CASGGVMETQYF.